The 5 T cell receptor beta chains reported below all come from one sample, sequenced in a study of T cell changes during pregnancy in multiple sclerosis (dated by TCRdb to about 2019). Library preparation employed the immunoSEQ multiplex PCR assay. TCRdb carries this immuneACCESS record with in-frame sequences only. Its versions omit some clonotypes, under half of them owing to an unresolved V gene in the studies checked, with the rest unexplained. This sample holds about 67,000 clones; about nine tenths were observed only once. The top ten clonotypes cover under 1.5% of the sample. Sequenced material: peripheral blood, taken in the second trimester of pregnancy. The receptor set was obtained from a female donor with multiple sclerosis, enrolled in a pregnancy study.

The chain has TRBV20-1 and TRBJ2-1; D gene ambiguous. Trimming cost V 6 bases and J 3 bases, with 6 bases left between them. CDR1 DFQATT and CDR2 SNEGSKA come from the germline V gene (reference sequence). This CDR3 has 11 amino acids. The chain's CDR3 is CSASRYNEQFF. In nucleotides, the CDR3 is TGCAGTGCGAGCCGCTACAATGAGCAGTTCTTC.

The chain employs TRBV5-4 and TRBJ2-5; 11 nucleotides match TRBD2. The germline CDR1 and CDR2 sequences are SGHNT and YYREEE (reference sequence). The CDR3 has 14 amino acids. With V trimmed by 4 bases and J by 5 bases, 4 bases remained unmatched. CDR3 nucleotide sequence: TGTGCCAGCAGCACCCGACTAGCGGGGGAGACCCAGTACTTC. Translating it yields CASSTRLAGETQYF.

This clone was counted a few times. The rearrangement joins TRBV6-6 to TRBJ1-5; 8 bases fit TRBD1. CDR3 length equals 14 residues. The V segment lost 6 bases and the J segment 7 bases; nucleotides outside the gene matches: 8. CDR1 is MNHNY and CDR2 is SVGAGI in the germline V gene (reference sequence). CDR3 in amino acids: CASRRGQGTQPQHF. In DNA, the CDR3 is TGTGCCAGCAGACGAGGACAGGGTACACAGCCCCAGCATTTT.

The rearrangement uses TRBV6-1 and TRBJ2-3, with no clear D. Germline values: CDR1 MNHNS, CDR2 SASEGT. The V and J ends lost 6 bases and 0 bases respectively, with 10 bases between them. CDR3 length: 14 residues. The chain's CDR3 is CASRRLYSTDTQYF. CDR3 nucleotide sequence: TGTGCCAGCAGGCGGCTATACAGCACAGATACGCAGTATTTT.

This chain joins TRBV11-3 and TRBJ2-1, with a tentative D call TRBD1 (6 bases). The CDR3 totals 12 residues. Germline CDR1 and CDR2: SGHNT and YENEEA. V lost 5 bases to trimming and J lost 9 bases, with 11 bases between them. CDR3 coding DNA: TGTGCCAGCAGCCCGCAGGGGATTGAGCAGTTCTTC. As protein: CASSPQGIEQFF.